The 18 T cell receptor beta chains below come from one sample, sequenced in a study of blood T cells in healthy people across ages. Primed by a sample-barcoded 5' primer and a J-beta primer mix, a second PCR proceeded for about 6 to 11 cycles. TCRdb ran MiXCR on the 5' RACE reads and lists one entry per CDR3 protein. The sample has approximately 940,000 distinct CDR3 sequences; about 48% are singletons. The sample comprised blood. Receptor source: a man aged 30-40 years in good health.

This sequence joins TRBV7-2 and TRBJ1-1; D ambiguous. Trimming took off 5 bases at V and 2 bases at J, with 12 bases between the two ends. Germline V gives CDR1 SGHTA, CDR2 FQGNSA. The CDR3 spans 14 residues. The CDR3 DNA reads as TGTGCCAGCAGCCCAGAGGCCACTAACACTGAAGCTTTCTTT. Residues: CASSPEATNTEAFF.

This clonotype was seen only a few times. The V call is TRBV14, the J call TRBJ2-7; the D gene could be TRBD1 or TRBD2 (6 bases each). V was clipped by 1 base and J by 4 bases, with 14 bases between them. Germline values: CDR1 SGHDN, CDR2 FVKESK. This CDR3 spans 15 amino acids. This CDR3 is CASSQAEGGIYEQYF. CDR3 nucleotide sequence: TGTGCCAGCAGCCAAGCTGAGGGGGGTATATACGAGCAGTACTTC.

This clonotype was picked up a small number of times. The chain's CDR3 is CASSASGTREVNEQFF. The CDR3 nucleotides read TGCGCCAGCAGCGCCTCCGGGACACGGGAAGTAAATGAGCAGTTCTTC. The genes are TRBV5-1 and TRBJ2-1; D perhaps matches TRBD1 (6 bases). V was shortened by 4 bases and J by 7 bases, with 21 bases between the two germline ends. Germline V gene data show CDR1 as SGHRS and CDR2 as YFSETQ. The CDR3 totals 16 residues.

The rearrangement uses TRBV3-1 and TRBJ2-5; D is possibly TRBD2 (6 bases). The germline gives CDR1 LGHDT, CDR2 YNNKEL (reference sequence). V lost 3 bases and J 11 bases, leaving 22 bases between the germline ends. The CDR3 is 15 amino acids. CDR3 residues: CASSQAGSGIYEQYF. Written as DNA, the CDR3 is TGTGCCAGCAGCCAGGCGGGATCCGGGATCTATGAGCAGTACTTC.

This clonotype was detected once. V is TRBV6-5 and J is TRBJ2-3; D unresolved. Looked up from germline, CDR1 is MNHEY and CDR2 is SVGAGI. The CDR3 is 15 residues long. The V and J ends lost 2 bases and 2 bases respectively, with 11 bases between them. The CDR3 protein is CASSYSLENTDTQYF. The CDR3, as DNA: TGTGCCAGCAGTTACAGTCTAGAAAACACAGATACGCAGTATTTT.

There are many counts of this clonotype. This chain joins TRBV7-9 and TRBJ1-2; D gene ambiguous. The CDR3 has 13 amino acids. With 5 bases removed from V and 2 bases from J, the gap between germline ends came to 9 bases. CDR1 and CDR2 from the germline V gene are SEHNR and FQNEAQ (reference sequence). CDR3 sequence reads: CASSTEQNYGYTF. As DNA, the CDR3 is TGTGCCAGCAGCACAGAACAGAACTATGGCTACACCTTC.

This rearrangement joins TRBV18 to TRBJ1-2; D possibly corresponds to TRBD1 (6 bases). The CDR3 extends over 14 amino acids. Germline-derived CDR1 and CDR2 are KGHSH and LQKENI. The germline V and J ends were trimmed by 4 bases and 3 bases, with 12 bases remaining between them. The CDR3 protein is CASSRPGVDYGYTF. CDR3 nucleotide sequence: TGTGCCAGCTCACGCCCAGGGGTTGACTATGGCTACACCTTC.

The chain carries TRBV27 and TRBJ2-7; TRBD1 matches 8 bases. The germline V gene has CDR1 MNHEY and CDR2 SMNVEV (reference sequence). This CDR3 spans 14 amino acids. V trimming: 6 bases; J trimming: 3 bases; junction bases outside the gene matches: 7. CDR3 in DNA: TGTGCCAGCAGAGCAGACGACAGGGGCTACGAGCAGTACTTC. Translating it yields CASRADDRGYEQYF.

The chain uses TRBV7-3 and TRBJ1-6; D unclear. The CDR3 is 15 amino acids. The germline gives CDR1 SGHTA, CDR2 FQGTGA. V lost 0 bases and J lost 10, with 13 bases in between. CDR3 coding DNA: TGTGCCAGCAGCTTAACCTTGATGGGGTCGTCACCCCTCCACTTT. Translating it yields CASSLTLMGSSPLHF.

This chain connects TRBV5-1 to TRBJ1-4; TRBD1 matches 7 bases. This CDR3 region has 16 residues. J was trimmed by 4 bases and V by 4 bases; bases with no gene match: 10. CDR1 is SGHRS and CDR2 is YFSETQ in the germline V gene. CDR3: CASSLSGDSLNEKLFF. Here the CDR3 DNA reads TGCGCCAGCAGCCTGTCCGGGGACAGTCTTAATGAAAAACTGTTTTTT.

The chain links TRBV7-9 to TRBJ2-2, with TRBD1 matching 7 bases. This CDR3 has 15 residues. Germline V lookup: CDR1 SEHNR, CDR2 FQNEAQ (reference sequence). Losses at the gene ends were 2 bases for V and 4 bases for J; bases not matched to a gene: 4. CDR3 amino acids: CASSLLRQGTGELFF. In DNA, the CDR3 is TGTGCCAGCAGCTTACTCCGACAGGGCACCGGGGAGCTGTTTTTT. Using reference TRBV7-9 and TRBJ2-2 for the parts outside the CDR3, the full variable domain is DTGVSQNPRHKITKRGQNVTFRCDPISEHNRLYWYRQTLGQGPEFLTYFQNEAQLEKSRLLSDRFSAERPKGSFSTLEIQRTEQGDSAMYLCASSLLRQGTGELFFGEGSRLTVL.

The chain uses TRBV28 and TRBJ1-4; D remains unclear. V gave up 3 bases and J gave up 7 bases, with 6 bases separating them. The germline V gene has CDR1 MDHEN and CDR2 SYDVKM. The CDR3 extends over 12 amino acids. The CDR3, as DNA: TGTGCCAGCAGTTTCCGGGGTGAAAAACTGTTTTTT. It encodes CASSFRGEKLFF.

V and J are TRBV20-1 and TRBJ2-7, with 9 positions matching TRBD1. The germline V gene encodes CDR1 DFQATT and CDR2 SNEGSKA (reference sequence). This CDR3 has 15 residues. V gave up 3 bases and J gave up 6 bases; unmatched junction bases: 12. CDR3 DNA: TGCAGTGCTAGCAACCTGGGACAGGGACGAAGCGAGCAGTACTTC. Translation gives CSASNLGQGRSEQYF.

This chain connects TRBV7-9 to TRBJ2-3; 9 bases fit TRBD2. Germline V lookup: CDR1 SEHNR, CDR2 FQNEAQ (reference sequence). With 6 bases clipped from V and 5 bases from J, the junction kept 12 bases outside the gene matches. The CDR3 runs to 16 residues. CDR3 residues: CASSVLGAGGQDTQYF. The CDR3, as DNA: TGTGCCAGCAGTGTCTTGGGGGCGGGGGGGCAAGATACGCAGTATTTT.

This chain links TRBV20-1 with TRBJ1-2; 9 bases match TRBD1. Germline V gene sequence: CDR1 DFQATT, CDR2 SNEGSKA (reference sequence). V lost 7 bases, J lost 4 bases, and 7 bases stayed unmatched. This CDR3 is 13 amino acids long. The CDR3 loop is CSEAGQGVYGYTF. CDR3 nucleotide sequence: TGCAGTGAGGCGGGACAGGGAGTCTATGGCTACACCTTC.

This clonotype was counted ten times or more. V is TRBV28 and J is TRBJ2-4, with D tentatively TRBD2 (6 bases). Between the trimmed V and J ends, which lost 10 bases and 8 bases, there was a span of 12 bases. The CDR3 runs to 11 residues. Germline V lookup: CDR1 MDHEN, CDR2 SYDVKM. The DNA of the CDR3 is TGTGCCATACTAGCTTCGGACATTCAGTACTTC. Its translation is CAILASDIQYF. Looking up the rest from reference TRBV28 and TRBJ2-4 gives the full variable domain: DVKVTQSSRYLVKRTGEKVFLECVQDMDHENMFWYRQDPGLGLRLIYFSYDVKMKEKGDIPEGYSVSREKKERFSLILESASTNQTSMYLCAILASDIQYFGAGTRLSVL.

This chain links TRBV7-8 with TRBJ2-3; D is unresolved. There are 16 residues in the CDR3. Per the germline V gene, CDR1 is SGHVS and CDR2 is FQNEAQ. V shed 0 bases and J shed 3 bases, with 13 bases lying between them. The CDR3 region is CASSLAAAGTTDTQYF. The CDR3 coding sequence is TGTGCCAGCAGCTTAGCGGCGGCAGGCACGACAGATACGCAGTATTTT.

The chain employs TRBV28 and TRBJ2-1; D is possibly TRBD2 (6 bases). Trimming took off 6 bases at V and 13 bases at J, with 16 bases between the two ends. Germline V lookup: CDR1 MDHEN, CDR2 SYDVKM. The CDR3 covers 12 residues. CDR3 in amino acids: CASRFRLGDQFF. CDR3 in DNA: TGTGCCAGCAGATTCAGACTAGGAGATCAGTTCTTC.